A single sample gave rise to the 19 T cell receptor beta chains below, sequenced in a study of identical twins. MiXCR, run by TCRdb on the 5' RACE reads, gives a single entry per CDR3 protein. The profile shows approximately 210,000 distinct CDR3 sequences, less than 20% of them singletons. These data also formed part of another study, on T cells expressing NK-cell markers.

What was sequenced was CD8+ T cells sorted from blood. Receptor source: a woman in her late teens or twenties in good health.

The chain links TRBV7-2 to TRBJ2-1; D is possibly TRBD2 (6 bases). The CDR3 is 15 residues long. The germline V gene has CDR1 SGHTA and CDR2 FQGNSA. Trimming pared 4 bases from V and 5 bases from J, leaving 15 bases between. The CDR3 sequence is CASSSDDSGHNEQFF. In DNA form, the CDR3 reads TGTGCCAGCAGCTCAGATGATAGCGGTCACAATGAGCAGTTCTTC.

Only a few counts were recorded for this clonotype. In nucleotides, the CDR3 is TGTGCCAGCAGTGAAGGTATCAGCTACAATGAGCAGTTCTTC. Translation: CASSEGISYNEQFF. The rearrangement uses TRBV2 and TRBJ2-1, with no clear D. CDR1 is SNHLY and CDR2 is FYNNEI in the germline V gene. V was trimmed by 1 base and J by 3 bases, leaving 7 bases between them. The CDR3 is 14 amino acids. The variable domain in full, with the rest retrieved from reference TRBV2 and TRBJ2-1, is EPEVTQTPSHQVTQMGQEVILRCVPISNHLYFYWYRQILGQKVEFLVSFYNNEISEKSEIFDDQFSVERPDGSNFTLKIRSTKLEDSAMYFCASSEGISYNEQFFGPGTRLTVL.

This clonotype has more than one count but fewer than ten. V is TRBV7-6 and J is TRBJ1-1; D gene ambiguous. The CDR3 is made up of 14 amino acids. Trimming cost V 1 base and J 4 bases, with 10 bases left between them. Germline V gives CDR1 SGHVS, CDR2 FNYEAQ. The CDR3 loop reads CASSLGRTSTEAFF. The CDR3 region has the DNA TGTGCCAGCAGCTTAGGCAGGACTAGCACTGAAGCTTTCTTT. Full variable domain (remainder filled in from reference TRBV7-6 and TRBJ1-1): GAGVSQSPRYKVTKRGQDVALRCDPISGHVSLYWYRQALGQGPEFLTYFNYEAQQDKSGLPNDRFSAERPEGSISTLTIQRTEQRDSAMYRCASSLGRTSTEAFFGQGTRLTVV.

This clonotype has at least ten counts. The chain joins TRBV6-5 to TRBJ2-2; D is unresolved. Germline CDR1 MNHEY, CDR2 SVGAGI. The ends were cut back, 0 bases at V and 1 base at J, with 6 bases in the middle. This CDR3 spans 15 amino acids. The CDR3 nucleotides read TGTGCCAGCAGTTACTCTGCTCAGAACACCGGGGAGCTGTTTTTT. Amino acids: CASSYSAQNTGELFF.

This sequence joins TRBV7-9 and TRBJ2-1; 10 nucleotides line up with TRBD2. CDR3 length: 15 amino acids. Germline values: CDR1 SEHNR, CDR2 FQNEAQ (reference sequence). The V segment lost 4 bases and the J segment 8 bases; nucleotides outside the gene matches: 8. The DNA of the CDR3 is TGTGCCAGCAGCTCCCCTAGCGGGAGATTTTATGAGCAGTTCTTC. The encoded protein is CASSSPSGRFYEQFF.

This clonotype was seen more than once but under ten times. The chain recombines TRBV4-3 with TRBJ2-2; weak D call: TRBD2 (5 bases). The CDR3 extends over 14 amino acids. The germline CDR1 and CDR2 sequences are LGHNA and YSLEER. The germline V and J ends were trimmed by 5 bases and 3 bases, with 10 bases remaining between them. Here the CDR3 reads CASSSGLHTGELFF. CDR3 coding DNA: TGCGCCAGCAGCTCGGGGTTGCACACCGGGGAGCTGTTTTTT.

CDR3 DNA: TGCGCCAGCAGCCCGGACAGGGGAGACTCACCCCTCCACTTT. Protein: CASSPDRGDSPLHF. J is TRBJ1-6 and V is TRBV5-1, with TRBD1 matching 9 bases. V gave up 4 bases and J gave up 10 bases; unmatched junction bases: 6. Germline V gene lookup returns CDR1 SGHRS and CDR2 YFSETQ. The CDR3 totals 14 residues.

Only a few counts were recorded for this clonotype. The V gene is TRBV7-9, the J gene TRBJ2-1, with 7 bases that match TRBD1. Trimming at V came to 1 base and at J to 6 bases, leaving 3 bases not matched to a gene. The CDR3 has 14 residues. CDR1 and CDR2 from the germline V gene are SEHNR and FQNEAQ (reference sequence). CDR3 loop: CASSLVGQVNEQFF. CDR3 DNA: TGTGCCAGCAGCTTAGTAGGACAGGTCAATGAGCAGTTCTTC.

This clonotype was found a few times. J is TRBJ2-2 and V is TRBV11-1; TRBD2 aligns across 14 bases. Losses at the gene ends were 4 bases for V and 5 bases for J; bases not matched to a gene: 9. Germline CDR1 is SGHAT and CDR2 is FQDESV (reference sequence). The CDR3 runs 18 residues. The CDR3 coding sequence is TGTGCCAGCAGCTCCACTGGGACTAGCGGGAGAAAGACCGGGGAGCTGTTTTTT. Translated: CASSSTGTSGRKTGELFF.

The chain links TRBV9 to TRBJ1-5; D gene ambiguous. Deletions cut 0 bases from V and 4 bases from J, with 8 bases between. Per germline, CDR1 SGDLS and CDR2 YYNGEE. This CDR3 has 14 amino acids. The chain's CDR3 is CASSVGSQNQPQHF. The DNA for the CDR3 is TGTGCCAGCAGCGTAGGAAGCCAAAATCAGCCCCAGCATTTT.

This clonotype is medium-sized. This chain connects TRBV24-1 to TRBJ2-5, with D uncertain. The germline gives CDR1 KGHDR, CDR2 SFDVKD. The ends were cut back, 2 bases at V and 3 bases at J, with 3 bases in the middle. The CDR3 loop spans 12 amino acids. CDR3 amino acids: CATSDSKETQYF. DNA of the CDR3: TGTGCCACCAGTGATTCAAAAGAGACCCAGTACTTC.

This clonotype was detected only a few times. The chain carries TRBV12-3 or TRBV12-4 and TRBJ2-7; no reliable D call. CDR3 length: 12 residues. The V gene lost 5 bases and the J gene lost 4 bases, with 9 bases spanning the gap. CDR3 in amino acids: CASSPTEYEQYF. The DNA for the CDR3 is TGTGCCAGCAGTCCAACTGAGTACGAGCAGTACTTC.

The chain has TRBV5-5 and TRBJ1-2; D not resolved. The CDR3 spans 13 residues. V was cut by 6 bases and J by 3 bases, with 12 bases left in between. Germline CDR1 reads SGHKS; CDR2 reads YYEKEE (reference sequence). The DNA of the CDR3 is TGTGCCAGCACCCGCGGGTTGGACTATGGCTACACCTTC. Residues: CASTRGLDYGYTF.

The chain uses TRBV28 and TRBJ2-5, with 9 bases that match TRBD2. V was pared by 8 bases and J by 4 bases, with 14 bases of the junction left unmatched. CDR3 length: 16 residues. Germline V gives CDR1 MDHEN, CDR2 SYDVKM. CDR3 amino acids: CASSQGASGEGETQYF. In nucleotides, the CDR3 is TGTGCCAGCTCCCAAGGAGCTAGCGGGGAAGGAGAGACCCAGTACTTC.

This clonotype has only a few counts. This chain links TRBV7-8 with TRBJ2-7, with a tentative D call TRBD1 (6 bases). Trimming pared 2 bases from V and 2 bases from J, leaving 13 bases between. The CDR3 is 15 amino acids. CDR1 is SGHVS, CDR2 FQNEAQ, per germline. As DNA, the CDR3 is TGTGCCAGCAGCTTATTTCAGGGGCCCACCTACGAGCAGTACTTC. This encodes CASSLFQGPTYEQYF.

V usage is TRBV29-1 and J usage is TRBJ2-7; maybe TRBD1 (5 bases). Germline lookup yields CDR1 SQVTM and CDR2 ANQGSEA. V lost 1 base and J 0 bases, leaving 10 bases between the germline ends. This CDR3 is built from 14 residues. The CDR3 loop is CSVEVTGSSYEQYF. The CDR3, as DNA: TGCAGCGTTGAAGTTACAGGCAGCTCCTACGAGCAGTACTTC.

This chain uses TRBV10-3 with TRBJ1-1; D possibly corresponds to TRBD1 (5 bases). The CDR3 is 17 amino acids. The germline V gene encodes CDR1 ENHRY and CDR2 SYGVKD. V lost 6 bases and J 2 bases, leaving 22 bases between the germline ends. CDR3 DNA sequence: TGTGCCATCAGAAACCTCGGGGGTTTTCTACCCAACACTGAAGCTTTCTTT. This codes for CAIRNLGGFLPNTEAFF.

This clonotype was seen only a few times. The chain recombines TRBV3-1 with TRBJ2-5; 8 bases are a match to TRBD2. Germline V gene lookup returns CDR1 LGHDT and CDR2 YNNKEL (reference sequence). CDR3 length: 17 residues. Trimming removed 0 bases from V and 1 base from J; junction bases left unmatched: 7. CDR3 bases: TGTGCCAGCAGCCAAGATCGTATTAGCGGGACCCAAGAGACCCAGTACTTC. Its translation is CASSQDRISGTQETQYF.

This clonotype was counted only a few times. The chain has TRBV9 and TRBJ2-3; 14 positions match TRBD2. Germline V lookup: CDR1 SGDLS, CDR2 YYNGEE. Trimming removed 3 bases from V and 0 bases from J; junction bases left unmatched: 9. The CDR3 is made up of 19 amino acids. The CDR3 loop is CASSARGLAGETSTDTQYF. The CDR3 coding sequence is TGTGCCAGCAGCGCCCGGGGACTAGCGGGGGAGACTAGCACAGATACGCAGTATTTT.